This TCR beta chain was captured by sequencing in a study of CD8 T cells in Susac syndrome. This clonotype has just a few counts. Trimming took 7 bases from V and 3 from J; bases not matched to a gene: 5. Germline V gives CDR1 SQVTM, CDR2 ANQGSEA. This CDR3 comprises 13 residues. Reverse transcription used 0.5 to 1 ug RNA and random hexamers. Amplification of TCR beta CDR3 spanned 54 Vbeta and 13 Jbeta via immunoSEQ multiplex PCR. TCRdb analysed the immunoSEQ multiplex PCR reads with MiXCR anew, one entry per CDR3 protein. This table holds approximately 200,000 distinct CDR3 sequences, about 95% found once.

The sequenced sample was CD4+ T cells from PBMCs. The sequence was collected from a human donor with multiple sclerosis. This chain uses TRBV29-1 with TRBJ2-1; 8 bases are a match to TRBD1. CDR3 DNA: TGCAGCGCCCAACAGGGGGTCTACAATGAGCAGTTCTTC. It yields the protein CSAQQGVYNEQFF.